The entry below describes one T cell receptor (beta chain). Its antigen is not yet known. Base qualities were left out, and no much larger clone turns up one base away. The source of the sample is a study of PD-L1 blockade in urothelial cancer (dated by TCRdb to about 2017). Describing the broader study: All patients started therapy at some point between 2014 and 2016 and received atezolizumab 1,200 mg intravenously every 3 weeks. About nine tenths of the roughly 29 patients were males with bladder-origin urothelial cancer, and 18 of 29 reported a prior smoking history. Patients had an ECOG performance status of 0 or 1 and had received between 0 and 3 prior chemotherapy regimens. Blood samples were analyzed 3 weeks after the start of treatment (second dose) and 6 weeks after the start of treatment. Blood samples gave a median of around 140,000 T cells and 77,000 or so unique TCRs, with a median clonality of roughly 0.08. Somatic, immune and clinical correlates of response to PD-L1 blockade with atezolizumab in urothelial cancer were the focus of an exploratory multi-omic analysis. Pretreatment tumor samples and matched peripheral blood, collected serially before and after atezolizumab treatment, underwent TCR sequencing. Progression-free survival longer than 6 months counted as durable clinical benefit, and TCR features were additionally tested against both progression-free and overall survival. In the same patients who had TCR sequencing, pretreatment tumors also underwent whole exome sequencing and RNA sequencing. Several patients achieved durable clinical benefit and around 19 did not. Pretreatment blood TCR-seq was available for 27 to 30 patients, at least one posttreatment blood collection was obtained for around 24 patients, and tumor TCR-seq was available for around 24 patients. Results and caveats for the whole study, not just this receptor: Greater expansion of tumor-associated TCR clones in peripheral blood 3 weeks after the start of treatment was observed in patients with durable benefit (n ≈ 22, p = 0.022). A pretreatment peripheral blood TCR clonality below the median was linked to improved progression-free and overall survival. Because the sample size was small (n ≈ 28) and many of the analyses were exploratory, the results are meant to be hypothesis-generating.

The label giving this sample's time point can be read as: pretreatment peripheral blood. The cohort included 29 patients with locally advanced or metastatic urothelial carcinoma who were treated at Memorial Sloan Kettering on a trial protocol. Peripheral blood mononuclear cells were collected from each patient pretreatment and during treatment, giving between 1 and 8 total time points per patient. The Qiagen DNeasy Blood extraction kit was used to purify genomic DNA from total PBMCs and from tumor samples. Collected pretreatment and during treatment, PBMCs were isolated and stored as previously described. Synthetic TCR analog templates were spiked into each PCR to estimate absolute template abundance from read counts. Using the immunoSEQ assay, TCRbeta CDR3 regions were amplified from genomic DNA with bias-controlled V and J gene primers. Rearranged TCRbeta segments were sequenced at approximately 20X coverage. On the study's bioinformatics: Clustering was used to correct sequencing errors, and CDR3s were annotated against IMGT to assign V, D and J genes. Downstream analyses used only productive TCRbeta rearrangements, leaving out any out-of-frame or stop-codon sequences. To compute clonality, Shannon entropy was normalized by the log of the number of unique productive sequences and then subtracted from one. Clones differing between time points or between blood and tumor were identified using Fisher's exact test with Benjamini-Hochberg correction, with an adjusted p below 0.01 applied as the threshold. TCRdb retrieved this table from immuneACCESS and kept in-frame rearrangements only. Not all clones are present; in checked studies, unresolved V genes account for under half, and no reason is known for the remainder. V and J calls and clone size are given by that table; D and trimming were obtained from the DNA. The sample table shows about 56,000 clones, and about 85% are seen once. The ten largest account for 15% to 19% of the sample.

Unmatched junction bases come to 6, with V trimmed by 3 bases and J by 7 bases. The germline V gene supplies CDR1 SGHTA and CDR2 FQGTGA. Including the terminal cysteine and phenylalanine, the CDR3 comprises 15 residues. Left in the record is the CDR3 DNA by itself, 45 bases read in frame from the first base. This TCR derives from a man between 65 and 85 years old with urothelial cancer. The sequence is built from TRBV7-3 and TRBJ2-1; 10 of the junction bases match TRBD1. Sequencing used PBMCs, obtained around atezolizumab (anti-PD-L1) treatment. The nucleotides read TGTGCCAGCAGCTTGGGGGACAGGGGTCAGAATGAGCAGTTCTTC. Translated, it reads CASSLGDRGQNEQFF.